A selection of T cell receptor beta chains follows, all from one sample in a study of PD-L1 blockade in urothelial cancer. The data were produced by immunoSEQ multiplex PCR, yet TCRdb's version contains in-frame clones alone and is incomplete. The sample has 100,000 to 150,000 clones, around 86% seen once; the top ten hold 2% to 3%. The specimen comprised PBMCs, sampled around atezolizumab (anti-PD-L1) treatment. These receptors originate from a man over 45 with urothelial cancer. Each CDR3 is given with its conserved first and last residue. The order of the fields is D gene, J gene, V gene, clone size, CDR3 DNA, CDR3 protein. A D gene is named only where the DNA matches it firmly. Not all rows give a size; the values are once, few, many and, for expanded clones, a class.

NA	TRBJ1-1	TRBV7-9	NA	TGTGCCAGCAGCTTCACGGAGGCCGGTGAAGCTTTCTTT	CASSFTEAGEAFF
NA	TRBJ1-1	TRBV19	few	TGTGCCAGTAGTATCATCGGGGGTGACACTGAAGCTTTCTTT	CASSIIGGDTEAFF
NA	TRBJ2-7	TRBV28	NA	TGTGCCAGCAGTTTAAGTGGGAGTCCTTACGAGCAGTACTTC	CASSLSGSPYEQYF
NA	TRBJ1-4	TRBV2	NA	TGTGCCAGCAGCCAACGCGGCAGTACCAATGAAAAACTGTTTTTT	CASSQRGSTNEKLFF
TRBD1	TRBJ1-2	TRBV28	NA	TGTGCCAGCAGTTTATCTGCGGGGACAGGGAAGGGCTACACCTTC	CASSLSAGTGKGYTF
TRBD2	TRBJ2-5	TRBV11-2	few	TGTGCCAGCAGCTTAGATCCAGCGGGAGTCCAAGAGACCCAGTACTTC	CASSLDPAGVQETQYF
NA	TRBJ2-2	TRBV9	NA	TGTGCCAGCAGCGTCCTAGCGAGCACCGGGGAGCTGTTTTTT	CASSVLASTGELFF
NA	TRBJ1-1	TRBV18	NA	TGTGCCAGCTCACACAGGACCAGGGGCCGGAACACTGAAGCTTTCTTT	CASSHRTRGRNTEAFF
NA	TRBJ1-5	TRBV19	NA	TGTGCCAGTAGTATGCGGGGCCGGAGCGATCAGCCCCAGCATTTT	CASSMRGRSDQPQHF
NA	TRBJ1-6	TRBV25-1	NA	TGTGCCAGCAGTGAATCAAGCCATAATTCACCCCTCCACTTT	CASSESSHNSPLHF